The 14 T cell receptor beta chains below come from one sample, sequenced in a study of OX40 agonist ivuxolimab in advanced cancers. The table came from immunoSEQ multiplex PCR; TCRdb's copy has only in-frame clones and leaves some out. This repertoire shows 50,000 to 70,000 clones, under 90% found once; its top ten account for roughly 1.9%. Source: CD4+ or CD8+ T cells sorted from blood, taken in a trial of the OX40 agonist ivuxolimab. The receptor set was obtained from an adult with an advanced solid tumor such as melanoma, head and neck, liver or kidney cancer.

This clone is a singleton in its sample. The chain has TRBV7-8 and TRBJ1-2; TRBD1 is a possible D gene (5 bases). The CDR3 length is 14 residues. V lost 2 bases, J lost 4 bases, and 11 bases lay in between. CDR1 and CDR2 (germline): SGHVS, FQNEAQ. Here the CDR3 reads CASSLKTGVYGYTF. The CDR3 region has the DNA TGTGCCAGCAGCTTAAAAACAGGAGTCTATGGCTACACCTTC. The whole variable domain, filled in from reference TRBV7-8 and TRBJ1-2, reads GAGVSQSPRYKVAKRGQDVALRCDPISGHVSLFWYQQALGQGPEFLTYFQNEAQLDKSGLPSDRFFAERPEGSVSTLKIQRTQQEDSAVYLCASSLKTGVYGYTFGSGTRLTVV.

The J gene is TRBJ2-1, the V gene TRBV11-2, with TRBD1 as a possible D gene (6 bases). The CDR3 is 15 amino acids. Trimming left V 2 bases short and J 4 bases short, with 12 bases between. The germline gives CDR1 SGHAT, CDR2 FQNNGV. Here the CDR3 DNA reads TGTGCCAGCAGCTTAACGGGACACTATTACAATGAGCAGTTCTTC. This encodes CASSLTGHYYNEQFF.

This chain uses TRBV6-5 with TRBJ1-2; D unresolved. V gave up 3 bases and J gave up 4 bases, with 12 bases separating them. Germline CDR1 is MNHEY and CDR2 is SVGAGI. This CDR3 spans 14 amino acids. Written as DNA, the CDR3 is TGTGCCAGCAGTTATAGCTCGGCTTCCTATGGCTACACCTTC. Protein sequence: CASSYSSASYGYTF.

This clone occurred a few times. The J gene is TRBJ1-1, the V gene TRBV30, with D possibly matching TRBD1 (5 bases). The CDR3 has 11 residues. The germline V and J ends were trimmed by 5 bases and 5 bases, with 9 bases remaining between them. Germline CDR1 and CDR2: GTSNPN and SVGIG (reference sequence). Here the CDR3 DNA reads TGTGCCTGGCAGGGTAATACTGAAGCTTTCTTT. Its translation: CAWQGNTEAFF. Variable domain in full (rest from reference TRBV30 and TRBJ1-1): SQTIHQWPATLVQPVGSPLSLECTVEGTSNPNLYWYRQAAGRGLQLLFYSVGIGQISSEVPQNLSASRPQDRQFILSSKKLLLSDSGFYLCAWQGNTEAFFGQGTRLTVV.

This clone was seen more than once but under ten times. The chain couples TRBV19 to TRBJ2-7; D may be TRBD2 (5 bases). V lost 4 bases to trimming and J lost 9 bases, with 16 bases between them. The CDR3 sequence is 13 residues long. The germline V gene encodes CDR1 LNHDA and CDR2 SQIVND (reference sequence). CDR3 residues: CASSTSRFSVQYF. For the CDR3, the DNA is TGTGCCAGTAGTACGAGTCGTTTTAGCGTGCAGTACTTC.

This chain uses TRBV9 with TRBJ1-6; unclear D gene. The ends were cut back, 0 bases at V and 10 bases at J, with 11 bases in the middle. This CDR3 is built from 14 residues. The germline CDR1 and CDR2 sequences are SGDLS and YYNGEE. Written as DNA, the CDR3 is TGTGCCAGCAGCGTAGCGGAGGTCGCGTCACCCCTCCACTTT. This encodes CASSVAEVASPLHF.

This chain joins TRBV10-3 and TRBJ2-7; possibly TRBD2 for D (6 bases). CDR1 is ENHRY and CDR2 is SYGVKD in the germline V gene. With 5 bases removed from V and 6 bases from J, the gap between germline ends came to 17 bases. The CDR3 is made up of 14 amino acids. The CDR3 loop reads CAISPRESPSEQYF. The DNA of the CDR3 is TGTGCCATCAGTCCCCGGGAGTCCCCCTCCGAGCAGTACTTC.

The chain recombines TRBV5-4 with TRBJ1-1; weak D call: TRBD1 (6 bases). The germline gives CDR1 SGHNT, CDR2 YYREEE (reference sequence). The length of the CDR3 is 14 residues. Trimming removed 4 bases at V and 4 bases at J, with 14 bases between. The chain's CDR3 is CASSPAQGGTEAFF. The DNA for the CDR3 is TGTGCCAGCAGCCCCGCACAGGGAGGCACTGAAGCTTTCTTT.

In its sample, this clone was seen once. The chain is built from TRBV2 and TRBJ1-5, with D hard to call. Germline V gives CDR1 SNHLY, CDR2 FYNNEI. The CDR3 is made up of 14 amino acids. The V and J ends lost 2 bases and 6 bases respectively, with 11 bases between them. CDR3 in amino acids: CASSESGRTQPQHF. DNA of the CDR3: TGTGCCAGCAGTGAATCGGGGAGGACTCAGCCCCAGCATTTT. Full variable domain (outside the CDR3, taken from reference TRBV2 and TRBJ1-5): EPEVTQTPSHQVTQMGQEVILRCVPISNHLYFYWYRQILGQKVEFLVSFYNNEISEKSEIFDDQFSVERPDGSNFTLKIRSTKLEDSAMYFCASSESGRTQPQHFGDGTRLSIL.

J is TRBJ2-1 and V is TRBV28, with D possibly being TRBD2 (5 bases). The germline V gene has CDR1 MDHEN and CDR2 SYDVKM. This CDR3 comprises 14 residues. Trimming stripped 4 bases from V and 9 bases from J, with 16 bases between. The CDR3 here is CASSSPSGFREQFF. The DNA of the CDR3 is TGTGCCAGCAGTTCCCCCTCGGGGTTCCGTGAGCAGTTCTTC.

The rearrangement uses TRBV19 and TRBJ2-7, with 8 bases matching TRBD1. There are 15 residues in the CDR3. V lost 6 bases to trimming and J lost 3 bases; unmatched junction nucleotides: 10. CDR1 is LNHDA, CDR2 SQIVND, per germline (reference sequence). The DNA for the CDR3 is TGTGCCAGTAGGATCGGACAGGGTCAAAACTACGAGCAGTACTTC. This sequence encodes CASRIGQGQNYEQYF.

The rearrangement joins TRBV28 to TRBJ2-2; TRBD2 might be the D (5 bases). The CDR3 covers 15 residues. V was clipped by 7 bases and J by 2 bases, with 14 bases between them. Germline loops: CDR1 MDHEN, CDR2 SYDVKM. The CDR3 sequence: CASKLSGPNTGELFF. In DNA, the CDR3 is TGTGCCAGCAAGTTAAGCGGCCCTAACACCGGGGAGCTGTTTTTT.

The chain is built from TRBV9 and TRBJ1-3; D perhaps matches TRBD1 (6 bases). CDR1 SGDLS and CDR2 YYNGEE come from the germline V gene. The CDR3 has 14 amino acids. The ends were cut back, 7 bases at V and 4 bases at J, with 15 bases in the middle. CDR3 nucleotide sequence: TGTGCCAGCTCGGTGCAGGGGAGCGGAAACACCATATATTTT. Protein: CASSVQGSGNTIYF.

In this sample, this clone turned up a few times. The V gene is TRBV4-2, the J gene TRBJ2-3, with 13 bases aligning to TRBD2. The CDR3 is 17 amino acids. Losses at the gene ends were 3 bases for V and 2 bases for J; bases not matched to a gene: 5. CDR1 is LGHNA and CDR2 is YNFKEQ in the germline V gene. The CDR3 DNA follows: TGTGCCAGCAGCCATTCTGGACTAGCGGGAGTCACAGATACGCAGTATTTT. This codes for CASSHSGLAGVTDTQYF.